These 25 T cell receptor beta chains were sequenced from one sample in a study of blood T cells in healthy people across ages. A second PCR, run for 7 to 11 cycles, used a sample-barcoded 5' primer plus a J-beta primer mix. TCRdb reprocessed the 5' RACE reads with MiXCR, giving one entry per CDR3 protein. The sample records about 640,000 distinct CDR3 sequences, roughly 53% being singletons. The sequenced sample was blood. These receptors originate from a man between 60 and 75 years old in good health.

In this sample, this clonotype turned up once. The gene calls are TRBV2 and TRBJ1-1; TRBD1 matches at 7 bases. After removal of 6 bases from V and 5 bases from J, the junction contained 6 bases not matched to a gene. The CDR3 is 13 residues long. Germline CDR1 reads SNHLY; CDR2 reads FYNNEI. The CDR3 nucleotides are TGTGCCAGCAGATTGACAGGGCTAACTGAAGCTTTCTTT. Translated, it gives CASRLTGLTEAFF.

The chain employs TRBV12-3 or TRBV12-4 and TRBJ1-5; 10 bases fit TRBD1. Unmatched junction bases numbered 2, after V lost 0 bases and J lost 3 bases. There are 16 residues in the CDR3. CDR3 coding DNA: TGTGCCAGCAGTTTAGCGGGACAGGGGTTCAATCAGCCCCAGCATTTT. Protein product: CASSLAGQGFNQPQHF.

The CDR3 sequence is CASSLTGLAKNIQYF. The CDR3 DNA is TGTGCCAGCAGCTTGACAGGACTAGCCAAAAACATTCAGTACTTC. The V gene is TRBV7-9, the J gene TRBJ2-4; TRBD1 might be the D (6 bases). In germline, CDR1 is SEHNR, CDR2 FQNEAQ (reference sequence). V lost 3 bases and J 0 bases, leaving 9 bases between the germline ends. The CDR3 totals 15 residues.

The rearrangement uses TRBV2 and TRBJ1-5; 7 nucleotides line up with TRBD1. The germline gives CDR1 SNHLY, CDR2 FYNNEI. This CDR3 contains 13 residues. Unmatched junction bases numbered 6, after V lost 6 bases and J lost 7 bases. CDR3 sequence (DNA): TGTGCCAGCAGCGCAGGGGGAGAGCAGCCCCAGCATTTT. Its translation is CASSAGGEQPQHF.

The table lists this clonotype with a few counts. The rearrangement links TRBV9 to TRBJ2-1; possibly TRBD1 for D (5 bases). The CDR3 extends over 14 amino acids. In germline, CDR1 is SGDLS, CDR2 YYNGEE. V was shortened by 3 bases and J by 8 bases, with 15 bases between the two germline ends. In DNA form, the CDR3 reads TGTGCCAGCAGCGCTACAGCAGGGATCCATGAGCAGTTCTTC. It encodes CASSATAGIHEQFF.

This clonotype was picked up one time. CDR3 nucleotide sequence: TGCAGCGTTGAGGGGTACAATGAGCAGTACTTC. Residues: CSVEGYNEQYF. The rearrangement uses TRBV29-1 and TRBJ2-5; D ambiguous. The V and J ends lost 3 bases and 11 bases respectively, with 13 bases between them. CDR1 and CDR2 (germline): SQVTM, ANQGSEA. CDR3 length equals 11 residues.

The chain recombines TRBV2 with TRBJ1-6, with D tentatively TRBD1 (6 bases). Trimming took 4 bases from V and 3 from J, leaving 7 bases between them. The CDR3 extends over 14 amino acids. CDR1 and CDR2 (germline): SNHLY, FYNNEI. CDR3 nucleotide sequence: TGTGCCAGCAGTGGGACAGACTATAATTCACCCCTCCACTTT. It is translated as CASSGTDYNSPLHF.

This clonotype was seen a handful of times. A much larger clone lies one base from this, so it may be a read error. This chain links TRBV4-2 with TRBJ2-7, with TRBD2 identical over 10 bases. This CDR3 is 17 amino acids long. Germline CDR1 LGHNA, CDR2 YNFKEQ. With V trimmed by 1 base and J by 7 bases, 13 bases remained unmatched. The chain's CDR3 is CASSQALRSGGANEQYF. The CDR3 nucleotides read TGTGCCAGCAGCCAAGCTCTAAGGAGCGGGGGGGCCAATGAGCAGTACTTC.

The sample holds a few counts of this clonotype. This CDR3 reads CSARDPSGGIGDTQYF. The CDR3 DNA reads as TGCAGTGCTAGAGATCCTAGCGGGGGAATTGGTGATACGCAGTATTTT. The rearrangement joins TRBV20-1 to TRBJ2-3; 10 nucleotides line up with TRBD2. Germline lookup yields CDR1 DFQATT and CDR2 SNEGSKA (reference sequence). The CDR3 covers 16 residues. V gave up 0 bases and J gave up 6 bases; unmatched junction bases: 9.

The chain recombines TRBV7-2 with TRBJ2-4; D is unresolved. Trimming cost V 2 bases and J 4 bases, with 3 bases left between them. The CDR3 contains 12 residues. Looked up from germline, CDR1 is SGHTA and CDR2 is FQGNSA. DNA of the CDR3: TGTGCCAGCAGCTTAATGAAAAACATTCAGTACTTC. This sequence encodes CASSLMKNIQYF.

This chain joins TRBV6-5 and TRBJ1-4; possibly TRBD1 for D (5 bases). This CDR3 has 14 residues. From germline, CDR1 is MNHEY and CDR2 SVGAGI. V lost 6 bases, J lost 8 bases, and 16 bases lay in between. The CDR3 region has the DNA TGTGCCAGCAGCCCCGGGGACCTGAGGGAAAAACTGTTTTTT. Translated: CASSPGDLREKLFF.

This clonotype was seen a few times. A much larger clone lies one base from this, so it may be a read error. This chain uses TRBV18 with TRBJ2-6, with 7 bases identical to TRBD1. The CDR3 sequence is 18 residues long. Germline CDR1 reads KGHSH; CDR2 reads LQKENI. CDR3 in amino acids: CASSPLTGTSSGADVLTF. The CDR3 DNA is TGTGCCAGCTCACCGCTGACAGGGACAAGCTCTGGGGCCGACGTCCTGACTTTC. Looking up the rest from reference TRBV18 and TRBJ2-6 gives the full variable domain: NAGVMQNPRHLVRRRGQEARLRCSPMKGHSHVYWYRQLPEEGLKFMVYLQKENIIDESGMPKERFSAEFPKEGPSILRIQQVVRGDSAAYFCASSPLTGTSSGADVLTFGAGSRLTVL.

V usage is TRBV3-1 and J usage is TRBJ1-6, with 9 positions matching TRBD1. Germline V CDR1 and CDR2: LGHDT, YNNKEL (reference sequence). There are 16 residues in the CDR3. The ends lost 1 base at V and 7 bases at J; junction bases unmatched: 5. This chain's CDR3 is CASSQVQGARNSPLHF. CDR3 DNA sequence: TGTGCCAGCAGCCAAGTACAGGGGGCGAGGAATTCACCCCTCCACTTT. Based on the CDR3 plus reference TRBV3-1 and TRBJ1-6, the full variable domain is DTAVSQTPKYLVTQMGNDKSIKCEQNLGHDTMYWYKQDSKKFLKIMFSYNNKELIINETVPNRFSPKSPDKAHLNLHINSLELGDSAVYFCASSQVQGARNSPLHFGNGTRLTVT.

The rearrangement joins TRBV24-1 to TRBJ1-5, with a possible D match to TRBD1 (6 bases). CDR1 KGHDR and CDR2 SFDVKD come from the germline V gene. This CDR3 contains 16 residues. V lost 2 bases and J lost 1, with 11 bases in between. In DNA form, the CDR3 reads TGTGCCACCAGTGATTCGACAGGTGGGAGCAATCAGCCCCAGCATTTT. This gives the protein CATSDSTGGSNQPQHF.

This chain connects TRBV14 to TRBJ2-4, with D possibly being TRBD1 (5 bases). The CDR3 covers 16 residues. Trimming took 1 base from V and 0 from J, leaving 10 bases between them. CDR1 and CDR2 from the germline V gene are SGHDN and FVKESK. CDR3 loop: CASSQVPTGAKNIQYF. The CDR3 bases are TGTGCCAGCAGCCAAGTCCCCACAGGAGCCAAAAACATTCAGTACTTC.

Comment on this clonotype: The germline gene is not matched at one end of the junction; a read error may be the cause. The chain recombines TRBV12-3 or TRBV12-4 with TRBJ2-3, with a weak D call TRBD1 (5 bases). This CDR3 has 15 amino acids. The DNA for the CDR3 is TGTGCCAGCAGTTTACGAGCGCTAGACACAGGTACGCAGTATTTT. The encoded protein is CASSLRALDTGTQYF.

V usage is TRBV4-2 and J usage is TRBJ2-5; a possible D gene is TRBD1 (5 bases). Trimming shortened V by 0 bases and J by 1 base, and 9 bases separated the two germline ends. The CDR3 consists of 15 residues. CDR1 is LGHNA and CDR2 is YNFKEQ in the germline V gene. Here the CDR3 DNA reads TGTGCCAGCAGCCAAGATCTGACAGTCCAAGAGACCCAGTACTTC. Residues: CASSQDLTVQETQYF.

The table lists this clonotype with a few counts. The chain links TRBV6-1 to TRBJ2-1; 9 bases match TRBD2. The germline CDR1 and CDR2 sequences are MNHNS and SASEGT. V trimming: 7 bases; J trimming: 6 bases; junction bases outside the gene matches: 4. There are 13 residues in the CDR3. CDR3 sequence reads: CASNPGLANEQFF. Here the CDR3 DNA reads TGTGCCAGCAACCCGGGACTAGCCAATGAGCAGTTCTTC.

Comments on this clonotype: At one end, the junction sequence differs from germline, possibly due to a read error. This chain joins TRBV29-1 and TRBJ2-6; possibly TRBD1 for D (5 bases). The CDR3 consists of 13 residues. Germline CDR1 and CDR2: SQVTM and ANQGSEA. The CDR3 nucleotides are TGCAGCGGACAGTCCTCTGGGGCCAGCGTCCTGACTTTC. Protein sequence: CSGQSSGASVLTF. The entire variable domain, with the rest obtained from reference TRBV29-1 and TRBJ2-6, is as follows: SAVISQKPSRDICQRGTSLTIQCQVDSQVTMMFWYRQQPGQSLTLIATANQGSEATYESGFVIDKFPISRPNLTFSTLTVSNMSPEDSSIYLCSGQSSGASVLTFGAGSRLTVL.

The DNA of the CDR3 is TGCGCCAGCAGCTTCTGGGAGGATACGCAGTATTTT. Its protein product is CASSFWEDTQYF. The chain uses TRBV5-1 and TRBJ2-3; D may be TRBD2 (5 bases). The CDR3 has 12 residues. From germline, CDR1 is SGHRS and CDR2 YFSETQ. Trimming cost V 2 bases and J 6 bases, with 7 bases left between them.

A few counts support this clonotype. The CDR3 DNA sequence: TGTGCCATCAGTTACGACAGCCAAGAGACCCAGTACTTC. Protein product: CAISYDSQETQYF. The chain is built from TRBV10-3 and TRBJ2-5; D may be TRBD1 (5 bases). The CDR3 length is 13 residues. The V end was cut by 5 bases, the J end by 1 base, with 8 bases between. Per the germline V gene, CDR1 is ENHRY and CDR2 is SYGVKD.

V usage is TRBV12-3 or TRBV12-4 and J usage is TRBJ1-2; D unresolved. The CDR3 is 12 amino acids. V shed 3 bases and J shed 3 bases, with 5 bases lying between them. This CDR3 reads CASSFSDYGYTF. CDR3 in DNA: TGTGCCAGCAGTTTTTCCGACTATGGCTACACCTTC.

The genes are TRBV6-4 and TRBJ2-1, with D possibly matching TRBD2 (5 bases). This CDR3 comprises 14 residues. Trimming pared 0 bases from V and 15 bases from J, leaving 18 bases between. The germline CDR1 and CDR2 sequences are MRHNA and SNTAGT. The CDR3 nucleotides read TGTGCCAGCAGTGACTCGCCAACTAGTTCCATGCGGTTCTTC. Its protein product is CASSDSPTSSMRFF.

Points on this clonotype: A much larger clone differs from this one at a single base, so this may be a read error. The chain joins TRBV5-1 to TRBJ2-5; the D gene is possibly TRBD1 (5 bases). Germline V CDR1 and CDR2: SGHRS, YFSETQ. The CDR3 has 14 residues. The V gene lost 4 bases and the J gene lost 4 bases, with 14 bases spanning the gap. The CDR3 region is CASSVQGNLETQYF. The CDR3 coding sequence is TGCGCCAGCAGCGTCCAGGGAAATCTAGAGACCCAGTACTTC. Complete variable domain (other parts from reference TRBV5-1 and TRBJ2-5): KAGVTQTPRYLIKTRGQQVTLSCSPISGHRSVSWYQQTPGQGLQFLFEYFSETQRNKGNFPGRFSGRQFSNSRSEMNVSTLELGDSALYLCASSVQGNLETQYFGPGTRLLVL.

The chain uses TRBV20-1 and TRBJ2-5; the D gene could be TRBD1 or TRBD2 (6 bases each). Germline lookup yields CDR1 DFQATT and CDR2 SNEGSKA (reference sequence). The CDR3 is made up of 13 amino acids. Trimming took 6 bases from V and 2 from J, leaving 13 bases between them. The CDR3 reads CSAGRTAQETQYF. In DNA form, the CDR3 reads TGCAGTGCAGGGAGGACAGCACAAGAGACCCAGTACTTC.